The 4 T cell receptor beta chains reported below all come from one sample, sequenced in a study of cytomegalovirus exposure and HLA in healthy donors. Measured with immunoSEQ multiplex PCR; TCRdb has only the in-frame clones, and not every one. The table records around 250,000 clones, almost 90% of them present only once. The material sequenced was PBMCs. Receptor source: a woman aged 18-35 years in good health and CMV-seronegative.

The chain carries TRBV15 and TRBJ2-3; TRBD2 agrees at 8 bases. J gave up 7 bases and V 1 base, and 10 bases lay outside the gene matches. The CDR3 totals 16 residues. Germline V gives CDR1 LNHNV, CDR2 YYDKDF (reference sequence). CDR3: CATSRVDGGERNTQYF. The CDR3 coding sequence is TGTGCCACCAGCAGAGTTGACGGGGGGGAAAGGAATACGCAGTATTTT.

CDR3 loop: CASSPGSGGETQYF. Written as DNA, the CDR3 is TGCGCCAGCAGCCCCGGGAGCGGGGGAGAGACCCAGTACTTC. The gene calls are TRBV5-1 and TRBJ2-5; 8 bases align to TRBD2. The V segment lost 4 bases and the J segment 4 bases; nucleotides outside the gene matches: 6. The CDR3 is 14 amino acids. The V gene's germline CDR1 is SGHRS and CDR2 YFSETQ.

The V gene is TRBV6-1, the J gene TRBJ1-1; D is possibly TRBD1 (5 bases). Trimming took 3 bases from V and 7 from J, leaving 12 bases between them. In germline, CDR1 is MNHNS, CDR2 SASEGT. The CDR3 runs 13 residues. Here the CDR3 reads CASSEGRALEAFF. In DNA form, the CDR3 reads TGTGCCAGCAGTGAGGGCAGGGCCCTTGAAGCTTTCTTT.

This clone was seen only a few times. CDR3 region: CASSEIMAGISPLHF. CDR3 bases: TGTGCCAGCAGTGAAATCATGGCAGGGATATCACCCCTCCACTTT. The gene calls are TRBV6-4 and TRBJ1-6; tentative D call: TRBD1 (5 bases). Germline values: CDR1 MRHNA, CDR2 SNTAGT. V was pared by 3 bases and J by 10 bases, with 16 bases between. The CDR3 spans 15 residues.